The rows below give T cell receptor beta chains drawn from one sample of a study of STAT5B mutations in CD4+ large granular lymphocyte leukemia. Here immunoSEQ multiplex PCR was the method, and the copy in TCRdb shows in-frame clones only, minus some. The table shows about 37,000 clones, with roughly 87% occurring only once. Material: CD4+ T cells from blood buffy coats. These receptors all come from a human donor in good health. Both conserved end residues are part of each CDR3. A D gene is named only where the DNA matches it firmly. The listing skips clone size in some rows; elsewhere it reads once, few, many or a size class.

abundance	v_gene	j_gene	d_gene	CDR3nt	CDR3aa
NA	TRBV10-3	TRBJ1-2	NA	TGTGCCATCAGTGAGTCGAGACGGGCCGGCTACACCTTC	CAISESRRAGYTF
NA	TRBV7-8	TRBJ2-7	NA	TGTGCCAGCAGCTTAGAGACCCGGGCTCTTCCTCTTAATCCTTACGAGCAGTACTTC	CASSLETRALPLNPYEQYF
NA	TRBV5-1	TRBJ2-5	NA	TGCGCCAGCAGCTTGGCCGACGGTACCCAAGAGACCCAGTACTTC	CASSLADGTQETQYF
NA	TRBV15	TRBJ2-5	TRBD2	TGTGCCACCAGCAGACCTTCTAGCGGGAGAGTTGGAGAGACCCAGTACTTC	CATSRPSSGRVGETQYF
NA	TRBV19	TRBJ2-2	NA	TGTGCCAGCGCCCCCGACCGGGACGGGGAGCTGTTTTTT	CASAPDRDGELFF
NA	TRBV4-1	TRBJ2-3	NA	TGCGCCAGCAGATACGGGACCTCCACAGATACGCAGTATTTT	CASRYGTSTDTQYF
NA	TRBV28	TRBJ2-5	NA	TGTGCCAGCAGTTCCGGGTCCGGGTGGTGGGAGACCCAGTACTTC	CASSSGSGWWETQYF
NA	TRBV28	TRBJ2-3	NA	TGTGCCACGAACGCTGAGGGGGAGGGCCTGGCCACAGATACGCAGTATTTT	CATNAEGEGLATDTQYF
NA	TRBV27	TRBJ1-5	NA	TGTGCCAGCAGGTCGGAAGGCAGCTCCCCTTATCAGCCCCAGCATTTT	CASRSEGSSPYQPQHF
NA	TRBV5-5	TRBJ2-1	NA	TGTGCCAGCAGCTTCAGTTCTCAAGTGGGTGAGCAGTTCTTC	CASSFSSQVGEQFF
NA	TRBV6-5	TRBJ1-6	TRBD1	TGTGCCAGCAGCCGCGGTCAGGGGGATGGGTCACCCCTCCACTTT	CASSRGQGDGSPLHF
NA	TRBV7-2	TRBJ2-7	NA	TGTGCCAGCAGCTTAGATCCAGCGGGTTCCTACGAGCAGTACTTC	CASSLDPAGSYEQYF
NA	TRBV29-1	TRBJ2-1	NA	TGCAGCGTTGAGGGCAGGTTTGGTGAGCAGTTCTTC	CSVEGRFGEQFF
NA	TRBV27	TRBJ2-7	TRBD1	TGTGCCAGCAGTTCGCAGGGGGCAGTCTACGAGCAGTACTTC	CASSSQGAVYEQYF
NA	TRBV28	TRBJ1-2	NA	TGTGCCAGCGAGCGGGGGGGCAAGAGCTATGGCTACACCTTC	CASERGGKSYGYTF
NA	TRBV28	TRBJ2-7	NA	TGTGCCAGCAGTCCCGGTAGTTATGGGAACGAGCAGTACTTC	CASSPGSYGNEQYF
NA	TRBV2	TRBJ1-2	NA	TGTGCCAGCAGTGGAGCGGGCACCTATGGCTACACCTTC	CASSGAGTYGYTF
few	TRBV6-5	TRBJ1-2	NA	TGTGCCAGCGCACAGGGTCCCTATGGCTACACCTTC	CASAQGPYGYTF
NA	TRBV7-8	TRBJ2-7	NA	TGTGCCAGCAGCTTAGGGAGCCCCTCCAGCGGCTCCTACGAGCAGTACTTC	CASSLGSPSSGSYEQYF
NA	TRBV4-3	TRBJ1-3	NA	TGCGCCAGCAGCCTCAGCCCCTCTCCGACAGCCTCTGGAAACACCATATATTTT	CASSLSPSPTASGNTIYF
NA	TRBV5-1	TRBJ1-2	TRBD1	TGCGCCAGCAGCACCGGGACAGGGGGCTCTGGCTACACCTTC	CASSTGTGGSGYTF
NA	TRBV5-4	TRBJ2-3	NA	TGTGCCAGCAGCAACTCCGGGAGCACAGATACGCAGTATTTT	CASSNSGSTDTQYF
NA	TRBV5-1	TRBJ2-1	NA	TGCGCCAGCCGGGAAAGGCCCCAGAATGAGCAGTTCTTC	CASRERPQNEQFF
once	TRBV28	TRBJ2-1	TRBD2	TGTGCCAGCAGACACGGGGGGGATGAGCAGTTCTTC	CASRHGGDEQFF
NA	TRBV29-1	TRBJ2-7	NA	TGCAGCGTTCTACAGGGAAGAAACGAGCAGTACTTC	CSVLQGRNEQYF
NA	TRBV6-5	TRBJ1-3	NA	TGTGCCAGCAGTAAGGGAGGGGGGCTTGGAAACACCATATATTTT	CASSKGGGLGNTIYF
NA	TRBV9	TRBJ2-3	NA	TGTGCCAGCAGCGCCCGGGGGCAGAGCACAGATACGCAGTATTTT	CASSARGQSTDTQYF
NA	TRBV29-1	TRBJ2-3	TRBD2	TGCAGCGCAACGGGGGGACTAGCGGGAGACGCAGATACGCAGTATTTT	CSATGGLAGDADTQYF
once	TRBV21-1	TRBJ1-3	NA	TGTGCCAGCAGCAAAGTTGTAGGACCACACGGAAACACCATATATTTT	CASSKVVGPHGNTIYF
NA	TRBV6-6	TRBJ2-3	TRBD1	TGTGCCAGCAGCGGACAGGGAGTAGGTGCAGATACGCAGTATTTT	CASSGQGVGADTQYF
once	TRBV15	TRBJ1-5	NA	TGTGCCACCAGCAGAGCGGGAGGGTCTGAGCCCCAGCATTTT	CATSRAGGSEPQHF
NA	TRBV28	TRBJ2-7	NA	TGTGCCAGCAGTTTATGGCACGAGCAGTACTTC	CASSLWHEQYF
NA	TRBV9	TRBJ2-3	TRBD2	TGTGCCAGCAGCGTAGCCCCGACTAGCGGGACTGCAGATACGCAGTATTTT	CASSVAPTSGTADTQYF
NA	TRBV2	TRBJ1-2	NA	TGTGCCAGCAGTGAATTCGAGAGCTACACCTTC	CASSEFESYTF
NA	TRBV9	TRBJ2-7	TRBD2	TGTGCCAGCAGCCCCGGACTAGCGGGAGTCGAATATAGCTCCTACGAGCAGTACTTC	CASSPGLAGVEYSSYEQYF
NA	TRBV7-8	TRBJ2-2	NA	TGTGCCAGCAGCCCCTCTACGGGAGTCACCGGGGAGCTGTTTTTT	CASSPSTGVTGELFF
NA	TRBV9	TRBJ1-1	NA	TGTGCCAGCAGCACCGACTCCTCCGGGTTGACTGAAGCTTTCTTT	CASSTDSSGLTEAFF
NA	TRBV6-1	TRBJ1-1	NA	TGTGCCAGCAGTACGGGGAACACTGAAGCTTTCTTT	CASSTGNTEAFF
NA	TRBV5-4	TRBJ1-1	NA	TGTGCCAGCAGCCCGGCCCGGGGTGGCACTGAAGCTTTCTTT	CASSPARGGTEAFF
NA	TRBV5-1	TRBJ1-1	NA	TGCGCCAGCAGCTTGGAGGGCCTCCCGAACACTGAAGCTTTCTTT	CASSLEGLPNTEAFF
NA	TRBV5-1	TRBJ2-2	NA	TGCGCCAGCACAAGAGGGACCCTCCGGGACACCGGGGAGCTGTTTTTT	CASTRGTLRDTGELFF
once	TRBV15	TRBJ2-3	NA	TGTGCCAGCGCCCGGTCTCCCCGCACAGATACGCAGTATTTT	CASARSPRTDTQYF
NA	TRBV10-3	TRBJ1-5	NA	TGTGCCATCAGTGAAACGGAAGAAAGTCAGCCCCAGCATTTT	CAISETEESQPQHF
few	TRBV10-3	TRBJ2-7	TRBD2	TGTGCCATCGGGACTAGCGGGGACTACGAGCAGTACTTC	CAIGTSGDYEQYF
once	TRBV18	TRBJ2-1	NA	TGTGCCAGCTCACCACCGAGCGTAGGCTTGAATGAGCAGTTCTTC	CASSPPSVGLNEQFF
few	TRBV2	TRBJ1-5	NA	TGTGCCAGCAGCCAGATAGTGGCAGATCAGCCCCAGCATTTT	CASSQIVADQPQHF